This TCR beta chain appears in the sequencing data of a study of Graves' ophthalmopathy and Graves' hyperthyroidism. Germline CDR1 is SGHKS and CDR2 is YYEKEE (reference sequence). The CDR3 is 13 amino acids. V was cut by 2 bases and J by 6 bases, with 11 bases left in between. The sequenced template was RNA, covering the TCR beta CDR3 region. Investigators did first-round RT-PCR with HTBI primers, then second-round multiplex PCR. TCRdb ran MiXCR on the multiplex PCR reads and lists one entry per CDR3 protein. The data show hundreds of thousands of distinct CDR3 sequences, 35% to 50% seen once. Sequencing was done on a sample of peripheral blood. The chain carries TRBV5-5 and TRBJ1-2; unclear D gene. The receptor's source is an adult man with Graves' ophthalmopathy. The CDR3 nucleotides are TGTGCCAGCAGCTTTGTGGGTTTGAATGGCTACACCTTC. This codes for CASSFVGLNGYTF.